This TCR beta chain was sequenced in a study of cytomegalovirus exposure and HLA in healthy donors. In the study overall: An analysis done earlier identified fewer than 140 million unique TCR beta sequences from 190 million or so T cells. Of over 350 genotyped donors, 80% to 85% grouped in the Caucasian-associated ancestry cluster.

Study-wide points: For most TCR beta V segments, an earlier analysis put the productive rate at about 87% or about 30% of the time.

The PCR employed 60 Vbeta primers together with 13 Jbeta primers. Methods used by the authors: Roughly 11 million shared chains were among some 80 million unique TCR beta chains counted in a later analysis. Method: immunoSEQ multiplex PCR; TCRdb's copy keeps in-frame clones and lacks some. Clone size and the V and J calls come from that table; the DNA yielded D and trimming. Here the sample spans fewer than 250,000 clones, roughly 79% being singletons. Comments on this clone: What it binds is not known.

The germline V gene has CDR1 SGHTA and CDR2 FQGNSA. The CDR3 totals 17 residues. With 5 bases clipped from V and 5 bases from J, the junction kept 12 bases outside the gene matches. The receptor comes from a man between 18 and 29 years old in good health and CMV-seronegative. The gene calls are TRBV7-2 and TRBJ2-3; 11 nucleotides align to TRBD1. Sequenced input: PBMCs. The DNA for the CDR3 is TGTGCCAGCAGCCCTGTGGTGGGGACAGGGGGTCTAGATACGCAGTATTTT. Translation gives CASSPVVGTGGLDTQYF.